This T cell receptor (beta chain) was sequenced during a study of OX40 agonist ivuxolimab in advanced cancers. The germline CDR1 and CDR2 sequences are SGHDN and FVKESK. The CDR3 is 14 amino acids. V gave up 1 base and J gave up 5 bases, with 6 bases separating them. Peripheral blood came from all dose cohorts at three timepoints. TCRdb keeps only in-frame clones here, not all; method: immunoSEQ multiplex PCR. The profile shows roughly 68,000 clones, roughly 84% of them singletons. This material consisted of CD4+ or CD8+ T cells sorted from blood, taken in a trial of the OX40 agonist ivuxolimab. This sequence joins TRBV14 and TRBJ1-6; D uncertain. This TCR came from an adult with an advanced solid tumor such as melanoma, head and neck, liver or kidney cancer. The CDR3 reads CASSQGGNNSPLHF. CDR3 DNA: TGTGCCAGCAGCCAAGGGGGAAATAATTCACCCCTCCACTTT.